This paragraph covers one T cell receptor (beta chain) sequence. Antigen: not known. The PCR contained 60 Vbeta and 13 Jbeta primers. Measured with immunoSEQ multiplex PCR; TCRdb has only the in-frame clones, and not every one. The profile shows around 70,000 clones, roughly 70% of them singletons. Germline V lookup: CDR1 SGDLS, CDR2 YYNGEE. This CDR3 contains 16 residues. The J segment lost 2 bases and the V segment lost 2 bases, leaving 7 bases of the junction unmatched. This entry comes from a study of cytomegalovirus exposure and HLA in healthy donors. Points from the study as a whole: Later analysis revealed greater clonal expansion in HLA-associated TCR beta chains than in equally common others.

Sequenced sample: PBMCs. The source is a man in his 60s in good health and CMV-seropositive. The chain combines TRBV9 with TRBJ1-5; TRBD1 matches at 7 bases. Written as DNA, the CDR3 is TGTGCCAGCAGCGTCCGAGGGACAGCCTGCAATCAGCCCCAGCATTTT. Amino acids: CASSVRGTACNQPQHF.